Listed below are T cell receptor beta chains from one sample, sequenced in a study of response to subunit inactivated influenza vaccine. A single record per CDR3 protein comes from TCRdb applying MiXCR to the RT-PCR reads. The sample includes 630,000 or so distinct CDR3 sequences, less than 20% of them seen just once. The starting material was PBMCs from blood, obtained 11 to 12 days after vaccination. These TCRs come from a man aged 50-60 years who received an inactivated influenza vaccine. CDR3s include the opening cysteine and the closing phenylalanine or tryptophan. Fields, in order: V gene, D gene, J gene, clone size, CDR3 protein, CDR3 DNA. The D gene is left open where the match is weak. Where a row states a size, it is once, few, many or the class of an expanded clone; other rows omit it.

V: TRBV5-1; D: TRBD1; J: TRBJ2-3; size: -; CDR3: CASSRLQGTRTDTQYF; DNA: TGCGCCAGCAGCCGCCTACAGGGGACACGCACAGATACGCAGTATTTT
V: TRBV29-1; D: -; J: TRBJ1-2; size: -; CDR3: CSVGYDTGYTF; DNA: TGCAGCGTTGGATACGACACGGGCTACACCTTC
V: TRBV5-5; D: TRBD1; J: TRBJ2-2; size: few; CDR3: CASSSWTGTGNTGELFF; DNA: TGTGCCAGCAGCTCATGGACCGGGACAGGGAACACCGGGGAGCTGTTTTTT
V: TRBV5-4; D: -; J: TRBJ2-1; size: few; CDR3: CASSHPYNEQFF; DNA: TGTGCCAGCAGCCACCCATACAATGAGCAGTTCTTC
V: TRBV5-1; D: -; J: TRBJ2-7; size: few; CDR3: CASSSGSGNYEQYF; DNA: TGCGCCAGCAGCTCCGGGTCAGGGAATTACGAGCAGTACTTC
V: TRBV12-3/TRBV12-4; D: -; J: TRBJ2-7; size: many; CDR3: CASSLAQGPYEQYF; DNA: TGTGCCAGCAGTTTGGCCCAGGGTCCCTACGAGCAGTACTTC
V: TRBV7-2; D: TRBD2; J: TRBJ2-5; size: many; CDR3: CASSPRISGRETQYF; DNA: TGTGCCAGCAGCCCCCGTATTAGCGGGAGAGAGACCCAGTACTTC
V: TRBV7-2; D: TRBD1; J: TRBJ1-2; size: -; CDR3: CASSFSGTANYGYTF; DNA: TGTGCCAGCAGCTTTTCAGGGACAGCTAACTATGGCTACACCTTC
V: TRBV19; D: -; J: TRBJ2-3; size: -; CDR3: CASSIDVPSTDTQYF; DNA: TGTGCCAGTAGTATCGATGTCCCTAGCACAGATACGCAGTATTTT
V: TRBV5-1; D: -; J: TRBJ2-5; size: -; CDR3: CASSLVIGQPQETQYF; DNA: TGCGCCAGCAGCTTGGTCATCGGACAGCCTCAAGAGACCCAGTACTTC
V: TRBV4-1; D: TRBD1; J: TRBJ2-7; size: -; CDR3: CASSQDRGQRFGEQYF; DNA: TGCGCCAGCAGCCAAGATCGGGGACAGAGGTTCGGTGAGCAGTACTTC
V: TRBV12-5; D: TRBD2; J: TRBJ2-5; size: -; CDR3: CATSSGGPETQYF; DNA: TGTGCTACCTCAAGCGGGGGGCCAGAGACCCAGTACTTC
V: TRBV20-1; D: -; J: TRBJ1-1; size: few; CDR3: CSASYGRGAHPEAFF; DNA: TGCAGTGCTAGCTATGGGCGGGGGGCGCATCCTGAAGCTTTCTTT
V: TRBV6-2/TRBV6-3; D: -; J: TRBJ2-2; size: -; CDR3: CASSYLRYTGELFF; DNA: TGTGCCAGCAGTTACCTGAGGTACACCGGGGAGCTGTTTTTT
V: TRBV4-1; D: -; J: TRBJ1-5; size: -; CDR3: CASSQPTSGGNQPQHF; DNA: TGCGCCAGCAGCCAACCCACGTCTGGGGGCAATCAGCCCCAGCATTTT
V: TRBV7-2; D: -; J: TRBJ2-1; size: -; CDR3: CASSHSGGGNEQFF; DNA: TGTGCCAGCAGCCATAGTGGGGGCGGAAATGAGCAGTTCTTC
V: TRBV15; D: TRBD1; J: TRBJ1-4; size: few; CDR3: CATSRGQNRGATNEKLFF; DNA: TGTGCCACCAGCAGAGGCCAAAACAGGGGGGCGACTAATGAAAAACTGTTTTTT
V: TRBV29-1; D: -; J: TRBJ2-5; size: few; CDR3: CSVEQNPQETQYF; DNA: TGCAGCGTTGAACAGAACCCACAAGAGACCCAGTACTTC
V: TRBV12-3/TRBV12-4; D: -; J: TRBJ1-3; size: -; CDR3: CASSLLPGRFSGNTIYF; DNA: TGTGCCAGCAGTTTACTGCCGGGACGGTTCTCTGGAAACACCATATATTTT
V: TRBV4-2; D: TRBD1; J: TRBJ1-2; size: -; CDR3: CASSQGQGEGYTF; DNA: TGTGCCAGCAGCCAAGGACAGGGAGAAGGCTACACCTTC
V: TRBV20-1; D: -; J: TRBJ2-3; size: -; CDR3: CSARDQNTQYF; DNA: TGCAGTGCTAGAGATCAAAATACGCAGTATTTT
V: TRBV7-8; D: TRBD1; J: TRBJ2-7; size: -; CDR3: CASSGRTGSFYEQYF; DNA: TGTGCCAGCAGCGGAAGGACAGGGAGTTTTTACGAGCAGTACTTC
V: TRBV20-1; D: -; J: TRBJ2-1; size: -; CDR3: CSGAALAGNEQFF; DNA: TGCAGCGGTGCGGCGCTAGCAGGGAATGAGCAGTTCTTC
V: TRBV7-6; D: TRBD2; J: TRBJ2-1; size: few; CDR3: CASSLGTSGPSSYNEQFF; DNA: TGTGCCAGCAGCTTAGGGACTAGCGGACCCAGCTCCTACAATGAGCAGTTCTTC
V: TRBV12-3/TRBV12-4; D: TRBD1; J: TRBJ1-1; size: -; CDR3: CASSVPGTGLNTEAFF; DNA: TGTGCCAGCAGTGTTCCCGGGACAGGCTTGAACACTGAAGCTTTCTTT
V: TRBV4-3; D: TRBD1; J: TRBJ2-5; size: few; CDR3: CASSRSPLTGSQETQYF; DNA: TGCGCCAGCAGCCGTTCCCCCCTGACAGGGTCCCAAGAGACCCAGTACTTC
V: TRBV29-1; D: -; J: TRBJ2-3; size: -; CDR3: CSVEAGADTQYF; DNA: TGCAGCGTTGAGGCAGGGGCAGATACGCAGTATTTT
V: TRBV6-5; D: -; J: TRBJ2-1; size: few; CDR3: CASSYSGGMQFF; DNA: TGTGCCAGCAGTTATTCAGGGGGGATGCAGTTCTTC
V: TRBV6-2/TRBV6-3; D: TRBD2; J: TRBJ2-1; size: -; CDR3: CASSPGLAGQSSYNEQFF; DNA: TGTGCCAGCAGCCCGGGACTAGCGGGCCAGAGCTCCTACAATGAGCAGTTCTTC
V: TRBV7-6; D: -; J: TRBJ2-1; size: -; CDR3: CASSSSIGSYNEQFF; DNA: TGTGCCAGCAGCTCCTCAATAGGTTCCTACAATGAGCAGTTCTTC
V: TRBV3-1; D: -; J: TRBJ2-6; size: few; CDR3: CASSQGWQGMAGANVLTF; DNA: TGTGCCAGCAGCCAAGGGTGGCAGGGAATGGCTGGGGCCAACGTCCTGACTTTC
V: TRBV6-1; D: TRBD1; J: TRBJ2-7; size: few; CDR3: CASRDRGLSYEQYF; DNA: TGTGCCAGCAGGGACAGGGGCCTCTCCTACGAGCAGTACTTC
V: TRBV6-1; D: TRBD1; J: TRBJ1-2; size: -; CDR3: CASSEFGAGGVYGYTF; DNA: TGTGCCAGCAGTGAATTCGGCGCAGGGGGAGTGTATGGCTACACCTTC
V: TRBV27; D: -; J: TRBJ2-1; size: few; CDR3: CASSASHRVNYNEQFF; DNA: TGTGCCAGCAGTGCATCCCACAGGGTGAACTACAATGAGCAGTTCTTC
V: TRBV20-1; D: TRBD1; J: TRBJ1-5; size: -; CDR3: CSAMGQPNQPQHF; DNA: TGCAGTGCTATGGGACAGCCCAATCAGCCCCAGCATTTT
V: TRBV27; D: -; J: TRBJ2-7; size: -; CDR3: CASSFFITSLSHRSSYEQYF; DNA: TGTGCCAGCAGTTTTTTTATTACTAGCCTCTCCCACCGGAGCTCCTACGAGCAGTACTTC
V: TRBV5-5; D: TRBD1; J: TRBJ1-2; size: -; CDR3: CASSAPTGVGYTF; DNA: TGTGCCAGCAGCGCCCCAACAGGGGTCGGCTACACCTTC
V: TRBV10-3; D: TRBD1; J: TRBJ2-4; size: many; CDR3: CATQQGENIQYF; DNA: TGTGCCACCCAACAGGGGGAAAACATTCAGTACTTC
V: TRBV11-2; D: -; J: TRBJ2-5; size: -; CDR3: CASSSSRAPGRWRETQYF; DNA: TGTGCCAGCAGCTCATCCAGGGCCCCCGGGAGATGGAGGGAGACCCAGTACTTC
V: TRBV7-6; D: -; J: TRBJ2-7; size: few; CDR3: CASSRSYKKTPYEQYF; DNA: TGTGCCAGCAGCCGGTCCTATAAAAAAACCCCCTACGAGCAGTACTTC
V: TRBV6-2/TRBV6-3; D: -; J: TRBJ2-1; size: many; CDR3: CASSPQTGFPYNEQFF; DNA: TGTGCCAGCAGTCCTCAGACAGGTTTCCCCTACAATGAGCAGTTCTTC
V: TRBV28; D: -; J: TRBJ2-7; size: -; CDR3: CASTRSTTYEQYF; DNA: TGTGCCAGCACAAGAAGCACAACCTACGAGCAGTACTTC
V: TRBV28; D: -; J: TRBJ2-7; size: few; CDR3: CASSFSPSGSYEQYF; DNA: TGTGCCAGCAGTTTCTCCCCCAGCGGCTCCTACGAGCAGTACTTC